Here is one T cell receptor delta chain with its context. What antigen it recognizes has not been identified. The sample holds no much larger clone one base away, and base qualities are not on file. In Kampala, Uganda, pregnant women receiving prenatal care were recruited and their infants were enrolled, and documentation of maternal HIV status was required. Families received weekly visits, and collection of infant clinical information, oral swabs and peripheral blood began at 6 weeks of age and continued every 4 months after that. Blood was collected in heparin tubes, and PBMC were isolated by Ficoll-Paque density gradient centrifugation and cryopreserved. Trimming takes 1 base off V and 3 bases off J; junction bases not matched to a gene: 25. Counted from cysteine to phenylalanine, this CDR3 has 23 amino acids. Only CDR3 DNA remains: 69 bases, in frame from the first base. The germline V gene provides CDR1 TSWWSYY and CDR2 QGS.

This entry comes from a study of delta chains in infants with herpesvirus infections (dated by TCRdb to 2021 to 2023). About the study as a whole: To characterize gammadelta T cell responses to primary cytomegalovirus (CMV) infection, researchers prospectively followed a birth cohort of Ugandan infants starting at birth. The study searched for a public fetal Vdelta1/Vgamma8 gammadelta TCR clonotype in infants who acquired CMV infection after birth. gammadelta TCRs were sequenced from PBMC obtained from 15 to 20 CMV-infected infants (one congenitally infected) and roughly eight CMV-uninfected infants for whom sufficient sample was available. Infant blood samples were grouped into approximate age categories of 1.5, 4, 8 and 12 months. Previously published Belgian fetal and cord blood gammadelta TCR data were added only for comparison and were not generated in this cohort. The research as a whole found: The public clonotype was found only at the first time point after infection and was absent in uninfected infants and in those infected after 120 days. Within Vdelta1 cells, the frequency of the public clonotype appeared to be inversely correlated with age at infection and to decay rapidly, seemingly not persisting past roughly two months. Presence of the public clonotype at levels below the detection limit might still occur in CMV-uninfected infants. The authors acknowledged a small sample size and a lack of race- or environment-matched controls, because almost all Ugandans acquire CMV before adulthood. Of 15 to 20 CMV-infected infants, several carried the public Vdelta1 clonotype: three infants infected postnatally before 120 days of age and the congenitally infected infant.

The library was produced with RT-PCR. PBMC RNA was reverse transcribed with SuperScript II using gamma-chain- and delta-chain-specific primers to generate TCR cDNA. cDNA was purified with AMPure XP beads, amplified, and indexed with Illumina adapters using the Nextera XT Index Kit. Sequencing of the gammadelta TCR libraries was done on an Illumina MiSeq using a V2 300-cycle kit. The study's processing was this. Using MiXCR v2.1.12, CDR3 sequences were assembled, and reads were mapped onto D, J and V genes obtained from GenBank. VDJtools v1.2.1 was used to analyze the repertoires of the CDR3 clonotypes. Via CATT, TCRdb reprocessed the public reads, and rows with identical DNA were then joined. TCRdb's processing, not the authors', yielded these V and J calls. The sample records about 1,500 delta-chain clones, approximately 6.7% of which are singletons. The biggest ten clones account for more than 3.5% of the sample.

This specimen was peripheral blood, taken at time point 1 of longitudinal follow-up. The chain employs TRDV1 and TRDJ1, and 11 junction bases match TRDD3. The TCR sequence derives from a human donor who was a Ugandan infant, either HIV-exposed or HIV-unexposed (not recorded which). The CDR3 protein: CALGERSILVLGDKTPVPDKLIF. In nucleotide form, the sequence is TGTGCTCTTGGGGAACGATCGATCCTCGTACTGGGGGATAAGACACCCGTTCCCGATAAACTCATCTTT.